The 15 T cell receptor beta chains reported below all come from one sample, sequenced in a study of glioma-infiltrating T cells after dendritic cell vaccination. Time point in this sample: after dendritic cell vaccination, including at tumor progression/relapse. Only in-frame clones appear in the TCRdb table, and some are missing; sequencing was by immunoSEQ multiplex PCR. The sample lists tens of thousands of clones, roughly 87% seen once, with roughly 6.8% in the top ten. The material sequenced was blood, taken after dendritic cell vaccination. The receptors originated from a human donor with glioblastoma.

This clone was counted a few times. The V gene is TRBV5-8, the J gene TRBJ1-3; D not certain. CDR1 and CDR2 from the germline V gene are SGHTS and YDEGEE. V lost 4 bases and J lost 6, with 17 bases in between. This CDR3 is 15 amino acids long. In nucleotides, the CDR3 is TGTGCCAGCAGCCCACGGTTAGATTTTCTAAACACCATATATTTT. It encodes CASSPRLDFLNTIYF.

V usage is TRBV19 and J usage is TRBJ2-1; 9 bases map to TRBD2. The germline V gene has CDR1 LNHDA and CDR2 SQIVND (reference sequence). J lost 2 bases, V lost 7 bases, and 3 bases had no gene match. The CDR3 consists of 14 residues. The CDR3 coding sequence is TGTGCCAGTAAGACTAGCGGAACCTACAATGAGCAGTTCTTC. This gives the protein CASKTSGTYNEQFF.

The chain couples TRBV4-2 to TRBJ2-4; a possible D gene is TRBD1 (6 bases). V was clipped by 4 bases and J by 0 bases, with 16 bases between them. Per germline, CDR1 LGHNA and CDR2 YNFKEQ. The CDR3 totals 17 residues. CDR3 coding DNA: TGTGCCAGCAGCCTACCCTTAGGGGGAAGAGCCAAAAACATTCAGTACTTC. Amino acid sequence: CASSLPLGGRAKNIQYF.

J is TRBJ2-7 and V is TRBV5-6, with D perhaps TRBD1 (7 bases). Germline V gives CDR1 SGHDT, CDR2 YYEEEE. Trimming took off 3 bases at V and 7 bases at J, with 11 bases between the two ends. The CDR3 is made up of 12 amino acids. CDR3 sequence (DNA): TGTGCCAGCAGCTCTTCAGGGGGGGAGCAGTACTTC. Residues: CASSSSGGEQYF.

This clone was seen more than once but under ten times. This chain uses TRBV7-2 with TRBJ2-7, with TRBD1 identical over 8 bases. Germline CDR1 and CDR2: SGHTA and FQGNSA. The CDR3 spans 14 residues. The junction had 2 bases not matched to a gene; V was cut back by 3 bases and J by 1 base. The CDR3, as DNA: TGTGCCAGCAGCTTGGACAGGGCGTCCTACGAGCAGTACTTC. This codes for CASSLDRASYEQYF. Based on the CDR3 plus reference TRBV7-2 and TRBJ2-7, the full variable domain is GAGVSQSPSNKVTEKGKDVELRCDPISGHTALYWYRQSLGQGLEFLIYFQGNSAPDKSGLPSDRFSAERTGGSVSTLTIQRTQQEDSAVYLCASSLDRASYEQYFGPGTRLTVT.

This clone was seen only once. The chain carries TRBV5-4 and TRBJ1-2, with TRBD1 matching 9 bases. This CDR3 region has 15 residues. V lost 5 bases and J lost 1; bases outside the gene matches: 6. Germline V gene lookup returns CDR1 SGHNT and CDR2 YYREEE (reference sequence). CDR3 bases: TGTGCCAGCAGTCGAAGACAGGGGGATAACTATGGCTACACCTTC. It encodes CASSRRQGDNYGYTF.

Only a few counts were recorded for this clone. This chain links TRBV19 with TRBJ1-1; TRBD1 matches 8 bases. Germline-derived CDR1 and CDR2 are LNHDA and SQIVND (reference sequence). With V trimmed by 4 bases and J by 5 bases, 6 bases remained unmatched. This CDR3 region has 14 residues. The CDR3 sequence: CASSTRGPRTEAFF. The CDR3 bases are TGTGCCAGTAGTACCAGGGGGCCGAGGACTGAAGCTTTCTTT.

The rearrangement uses TRBV7-8 and TRBJ2-3; 7 bases fit TRBD1. V trimming: 0 bases; J trimming: 1 base; junction bases outside the gene matches: 4. CDR1 SGHVS and CDR2 FQNEAQ come from the germline V gene. The CDR3 has 16 residues. The CDR3 protein is CASSLAKGGRTDTQYF. The DNA of the CDR3 is TGTGCCAGCAGCTTAGCCAAAGGGGGCCGCACAGATACGCAGTATTTT. Combining the CDR3 with reference TRBV7-8 and TRBJ2-3 gives the whole variable domain GAGVSQSPRYKVAKRGQDVALRCDPISGHVSLFWYQQALGQGPEFLTYFQNEAQLDKSGLPSDRFFAERPEGSVSTLKIQRTQQEDSAVYLCASSLAKGGRTDTQYFGPGTRLTVL.

The chain employs TRBV6-5 and TRBJ1-2, with unresolved D. The CDR3 extends over 14 amino acids. Trimming shortened V by 4 bases and J by 4 bases, and 13 bases separated the two germline ends. In germline, CDR1 is MNHEY, CDR2 SVGAGI. CDR3: CASSSGEALYGYTF. CDR3 nucleotide sequence: TGTGCCAGCAGTTCCGGAGAGGCCCTCTATGGCTACACCTTC.

This chain's CDR3 is CASSQSLQASNQPQHF. CDR3 nucleotides: TGCGCCAGCAGTCAATCGTTGCAGGCGAGCAATCAGCCCCAGCATTTT. V gene TRBV23-1 combines with J gene TRBJ1-5; no definite D call. TRBV23-1 is an ORF; its function is uncertain. V was clipped by 0 bases and J by 1 base, with 10 bases between them. The CDR3 totals 16 residues.

This clone was seen a single time. V gene TRBV9 combines with J gene TRBJ1-2; D not certain. V was cut by 0 bases and J by 13 bases, with 13 bases left in between. The CDR3 is made up of 12 amino acids. CDR1 is SGDLS and CDR2 is YYNGEE in the germline V gene. CDR3 amino acids: CASSVALGGPTF. The CDR3 DNA is TGTGCCAGCAGCGTAGCCTTGGGTGGGCCCACCTTC.

The V and J genes are TRBV29-1 and TRBJ2-3; 14 bases match TRBD2. Germline V gives CDR1 SQVTM, CDR2 ANQGSEA. Trimming removed 2 bases from V and 2 bases from J; junction bases left unmatched: 9. The CDR3 runs to 18 residues. The CDR3 loop reads CSVETQGLAGEYTDTQYF. For the CDR3, the DNA is TGCAGCGTTGAAACCCAGGGACTAGCGGGGGAATACACAGATACGCAGTATTTT.

The gene calls are TRBV30 and TRBJ1-1; D may be TRBD1 (6 bases). Trimming took 5 bases from V and 4 from J, leaving 14 bases between them. The V gene's germline CDR1 is GTSNPN and CDR2 SVGIG (reference sequence). This CDR3 spans 13 amino acids. The CDR3 sequence is CAWGTGWSTEAFF. The CDR3 nucleotides are TGTGCCTGGGGAACAGGGTGGAGCACTGAAGCTTTCTTT. Looking up the rest from reference TRBV30 and TRBJ1-1 gives the full variable domain: SQTIHQWPATLVQPVGSPLSLECTVEGTSNPNLYWYRQAAGRGLQLLFYSVGIGQISSEVPQNLSASRPQDRQFILSSKKLLLSDSGFYLCAWGTGWSTEAFFGQGTRLTVV.

The rearrangement joins TRBV7-7 to TRBJ2-5; 9 positions match TRBD1. Trimming removed 10 bases from V and 1 base from J; junction bases left unmatched: 7. This CDR3 is built from 14 residues. Germline V lookup: CDR1 SSHAT, CDR2 FNYEAQ (reference sequence). CDR3 amino acids: CANSKTGGQETQYF. The CDR3 coding sequence is TGTGCCAACAGTAAGACAGGGGGCCAAGAGACCCAGTACTTC. Full variable domain (rest looked up from reference TRBV7-7 and TRBJ2-5): GAGVSQSPRYKVTKRGQDVTLRCDPISSHATLYWYQQALGQGPEFLTYFNYEAQPDKSGLPSDRFSAERPEGSISTLTIQRTEQRDSAMYRCANSKTGGQETQYFGPGTRLLVL.

CDR3 sequence: CASSIGAGLSNQPQHF. As DNA, the CDR3 is TGTGCCAGTAGTATAGGGGCAGGTCTTAGCAATCAGCCCCAGCATTTT. This rearrangement joins TRBV19 to TRBJ1-5; D not resolved. The CDR3 runs to 16 residues. V lost 1 base and J 0 bases, leaving 10 bases between the germline ends. The germline CDR1 and CDR2 sequences are LNHDA and SQIVND (reference sequence).